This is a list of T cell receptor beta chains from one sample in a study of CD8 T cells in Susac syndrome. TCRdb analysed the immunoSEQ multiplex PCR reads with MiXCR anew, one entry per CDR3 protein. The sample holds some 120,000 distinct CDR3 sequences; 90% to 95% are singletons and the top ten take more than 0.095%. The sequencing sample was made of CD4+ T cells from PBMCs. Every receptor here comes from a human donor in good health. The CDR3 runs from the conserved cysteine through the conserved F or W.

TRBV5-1 CASNGGGGGYTF
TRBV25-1 CASSEGEQGVSYEQYF
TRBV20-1 CSATQGTVLNTEAFF
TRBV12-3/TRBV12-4 CASSSGQQQYF
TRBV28 CASSFVSRGTDTQYF
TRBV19 CASSQAGTGLYEQYF
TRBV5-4 CASSLVGGSSYNEQFF
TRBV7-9 CASSFLPGQGNTGELFF
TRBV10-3 CAISDPVLQETQYF
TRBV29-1 CSVKDRSPTYEQYF
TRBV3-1 CASSQFGETQYF
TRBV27 CASSHRTSGKETQYF
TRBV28 CASSLGGEAFF
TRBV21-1 CASSKLVGQNQPQHF
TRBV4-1 CASSQDGTASYGYTF
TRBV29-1 CSVEWGAQPEAFF
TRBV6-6 CASRGQGPAKNIQYF
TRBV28 CASSFPYRVPSYEQYF
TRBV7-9 CASSFGPPGANVLTF
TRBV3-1 CASSPLASGRALMTF
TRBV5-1 CASSFGLRTGEGNEQFF
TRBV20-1 CSARDQRGSYEQYF
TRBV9 CASSVGQEETQYF
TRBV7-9 CASSLGAEYEQYF
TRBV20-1 CSASKGTSPAFF
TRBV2 CASSGAGYGYTF
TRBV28 CASTPGGTRYEQYF
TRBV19 CASSIVAGETGELFF
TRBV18 CASSRGAGNEQFF
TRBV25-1 CASSGGSAGNTIYF
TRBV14 CASHPGTSDHEQYF
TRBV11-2 CASSWTSGRGETQYF
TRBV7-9 CASSSKRAGEGYEQYF
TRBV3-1 CATRTGSGNTIYF
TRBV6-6 CAAKGQLQETQYF
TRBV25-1 CASRTGVEKLFF
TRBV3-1 CASSQGLADSYNEQFF
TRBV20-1 CSAGDKFEQYF
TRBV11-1 CASSPYGVGTSGRKNTGELFF
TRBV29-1 CSVYDRLNTEAFF
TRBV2 CASSPGTGFTDTQYF
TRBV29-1 CSVGEGNYGYTF
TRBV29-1 CSGQTGNTAEQYF
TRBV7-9 CASARTNTEAFF
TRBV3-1 CASSQAGTSGNNEQFF
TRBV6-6 CASRPDKEYEQYF
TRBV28 CASSWASSDTQYF